The rows below give T cell receptor beta chains drawn from one sample of a study of T cell changes during pregnancy in multiple sclerosis. Libraries were prepared by immunoSEQ multiplex PCR; TCRdb keeps only in-frame clonotypes and omits some of them. Seen here are around 35,000 clones, 92% observed once, and the top ten hold 0.4% to 0.5%. This specimen was CD4+ T cells from peripheral blood mononuclear cells, taken after pregnancy. The receptors shown here come from a female donor with multiple sclerosis, enrolled in a pregnancy study. Both conserved end residues are part of each CDR3. The order of the fields is CDR3 protein, CDR3 DNA, V gene, J gene, D gene, clone size. A D gene is named only where the DNA matches it firmly. Clone size is stated in some rows and not others, as once, few, many or a class when expanded.

CDR3aa: CASSVGTSGTYEQYF
CDR3nt: TGTGCCAGCAGCGTAGGCACTAGCGGGACCTACGAGCAGTACTTC
v_gene: TRBV9
j_gene: TRBJ2-7
d_gene: TRBD2
abundance: .

CDR3aa: CASSPRLAGGSSYNEQFF
CDR3nt: TGTGCCAGCAGCCCCCGACTAGCGGGGGGGTCCTCCTACAATGAGCAGTTCTTC
v_gene: TRBV7-8
j_gene: TRBJ2-1
d_gene: TRBD2
abundance: .

CDR3aa: CASSTGYGEAFF
CDR3nt: TGTGCCAGCAGCACAGGATATGGTGAAGCTTTCTTT
v_gene: TRBV28
j_gene: TRBJ1-1
d_gene: .
abundance: few

CDR3aa: CASSLGASGSPTGNEQFF
CDR3nt: TGTGCCAGCAGCCTCGGGGCTAGCGGGAGTCCCACGGGCAATGAGCAGTTCTTC
v_gene: TRBV7-3
j_gene: TRBJ2-1
d_gene: TRBD2
abundance: .

CDR3aa: CASSMEGAGYGYTF
CDR3nt: TGTGCCAGCAGCATGGAGGGGGCAGGCTATGGCTACACCTTC
v_gene: TRBV21-1
j_gene: TRBJ1-2
d_gene: .
abundance: .

CDR3aa: CASSLRPLAGGRDTQYF
CDR3nt: TGTGCCAGCAGCTTAAGGCCCCTAGCGGGGGGCCGGGATACGCAGTATTTT
v_gene: TRBV13
j_gene: TRBJ2-3
d_gene: TRBD2
abundance: .

CDR3aa: CASSEETVWGYTF
CDR3nt: TGTGCCAGCAGTGAAGAGACAGTCTGGGGCTACACCTTC
v_gene: TRBV2
j_gene: TRBJ1-2
d_gene: .
abundance: .

CDR3aa: CASSTRGGNTGELFF
CDR3nt: TGTGCCAGCAGCACGCGGGGGGGCAACACCGGGGAGCTGTTTTTT
v_gene: TRBV9
j_gene: TRBJ2-2
d_gene: TRBD2
abundance: .

CDR3aa: CSVAGSGGFEQFF
CDR3nt: TGCAGCGTGGCCGGTAGCGGGGGTTTTGAGCAGTTCTTC
v_gene: TRBV29-1
j_gene: TRBJ2-1
d_gene: TRBD2
abundance: .

CDR3aa: CTSSQGTPNYGYTF
CDR3nt: TGCACCAGCAGCCAAGGGACTCCTAACTATGGCTACACCTTC
v_gene: TRBV1
j_gene: TRBJ1-2
d_gene: .
abundance: .

CDR3aa: CASTLQGRVTEAFF
CDR3nt: TGTGCCAGCACCCTACAGGGGCGGGTCACTGAAGCTTTCTTT
v_gene: TRBV6-6
j_gene: TRBJ1-1
d_gene: TRBD1
abundance: few

CDR3aa: CASSPQGRQGFYEQYF
CDR3nt: TGTGCCAGCAGTCCTCAGGGGAGACAGGGGTTCTACGAGCAGTACTTC
v_gene: TRBV27
j_gene: TRBJ2-7
d_gene: TRBD1
abundance: .

CDR3aa: CASREGRSDQPQHF
CDR3nt: TGTGCCAGTAGGGAGGGGCGTTCTGATCAGCCCCAGCATTTT
v_gene: TRBV6-1
j_gene: TRBJ1-5
d_gene: .
abundance: .

CDR3aa: CASSGPEETQYF
CDR3nt: TGTGCCAGCTCTGGTCCAGAAGAGACCCAGTACTTC
v_gene: TRBV18
j_gene: TRBJ2-5
d_gene: .
abundance: .

CDR3aa: CAISEFGSGASYNEQFF
CDR3nt: TGTGCCATCAGTGAGTTTGGAAGCGGGGCTTCGTACAATGAGCAGTTCTTC
v_gene: TRBV10-3
j_gene: TRBJ2-1
d_gene: TRBD2
abundance: .

CDR3aa: CASGGEAPENYGYTF
CDR3nt: TGTGCCAGCGGGGGGGAAGCCCCCGAAAACTATGGCTACACCTTC
v_gene: TRBV6-1
j_gene: TRBJ1-2
d_gene: .
abundance: .

CDR3aa: CASRRTGLGNQPQHF
CDR3nt: TGTGCCAGCAGGCGGACAGGGTTAGGCAATCAGCCCCAGCATTTT
v_gene: TRBV28
j_gene: TRBJ1-5
d_gene: TRBD1
abundance: .

CDR3aa: CASRGTVANGELFF
CDR3nt: TGTGCCAGCAGGGGGACAGTAGCAAACGGGGAGCTGTTTTTT
v_gene: TRBV2
j_gene: TRBJ2-2
d_gene: TRBD1
abundance: .